The 21 T cell receptor beta chains below were found in one sample sequenced in a study of T cells after yellow fever vaccination. One entry per CDR3 protein results from TCRdb running MiXCR on the 5' RACE reads. The sample lists about 73,000 distinct CDR3 sequences; approximately 7.5% were seen once. The sequences come from CD8+ T cells sorted from PBMCs, collected on the day of the yellow fever booster vaccination. The source is a man aged 25 to 40 who received the YFV17D yellow fever vaccine.

This clonotype occurred a few times. The chain combines TRBV4-3 with TRBJ2-3, with 7 bases identical to TRBD2. This CDR3 region has 15 residues. V was clipped by 0 bases and J by 5 bases; unmatched bases: 5. The V gene's germline CDR1 is LGHNA and CDR2 YSLEER. CDR3 nucleotide sequence: TGCGCCAGCAGCCAAGATCTGAGGGAGGGAGATACGCAGTATTTT. Its translation: CASSQDLREGDTQYF.

This clonotype was seen ten or more times. The chain is built from TRBV12-3 or TRBV12-4 and TRBJ2-1, with TRBD2 matching over 7 bases. This CDR3 region has 14 residues. Losses at the gene ends were 2 bases for V and 7 bases for J; bases not matched to a gene: 5. The CDR3 loop is CASSLTSARNEQFF. In DNA form, the CDR3 reads TGTGCCAGCAGTTTAACTAGCGCACGAAATGAGCAGTTCTTC.

In its sample, this clonotype was seen many times. The chain employs TRBV27 and TRBJ2-1; 8 positions match TRBD1. The CDR3 has 14 amino acids. The germline V gene has CDR1 MNHEY and CDR2 SMNVEV (reference sequence). Germline trimming cut 6 bases from V and 8 bases from J; bases unmatched to any gene: 9. This CDR3 reads CASSLGQGIDEQFF. CDR3 DNA sequence: TGTGCCAGCAGCCTCGGACAGGGAATCGATGAGCAGTTCTTC.

A note on this clonotype: Its ends do not fully match the called genes, so a read error is possible. This chain joins TRBV11-2 and TRBJ2-3; D is unclear. Per the germline V gene, CDR1 is SGHAT and CDR2 is FQNNGV. The CDR3 totals 16 residues. The CDR3 loop reads CASSFWKRGSTDKQYF. CDR3 DNA sequence: TGTGCCAGCAGCTTCTGGAAGCGTGGATCCACAGATAAGCAGTATTTT.

This clonotype was seen only a few times. The chain employs TRBV7-8 and TRBJ1-2, with a tentative D call TRBD1 (6 bases). Looked up from germline, CDR1 is SGHVS and CDR2 is FQNEAQ. Trimming cost V 4 bases and J 2 bases, with 11 bases left between them. The CDR3 has 14 residues. The CDR3 DNA is TGTGCCAGCAGCTCGAGACAGGCGAACTATGGCTACACCTTC. Its protein is CASSSRQANYGYTF.

This clonotype has only one observation. The chain has TRBV27 and TRBJ2-7; 8 bases align to TRBD2. V lost 2 bases to trimming and J lost 4 bases; unmatched junction nucleotides: 4. The CDR3 contains 14 residues. Per the germline V gene, CDR1 is MNHEY and CDR2 is SMNVEV (reference sequence). The CDR3 nucleotides read TGTGCCAGCAGTTTACGTCTAGCGGGTTACGAGCAGTACTTC. Translated: CASSLRLAGYEQYF.

This clonotype was detected many times. The CDR3 nucleotides read TGTGCCAGCAGTTTAGCGTCCGAGCAGTACTTC. Protein sequence: CASSLASEQYF. The chain uses TRBV12-3 or TRBV12-4 and TRBJ2-7, with unresolved D. Trimming pared 0 bases from V and 6 bases from J, leaving 3 bases between. The CDR3 loop spans 11 amino acids.

A few counts support this clonotype. The chain combines TRBV27 with TRBJ2-2; perhaps TRBD2 as D (6 bases). V was pared by 3 bases and J by 4 bases, with 12 bases between. The germline CDR1 and CDR2 sequences are MNHEY and SMNVEV (reference sequence). This CDR3 region has 15 residues. DNA for the CDR3: TGTGCCAGCAGTTTCGCGGGGCTGGGCACCGGGGAGCTGTTTTTT. Amino acids: CASSFAGLGTGELFF.

J is TRBJ2-1 and V is TRBV6-2 or TRBV6-3, with 7 bases identical to TRBD1. This CDR3 is 15 amino acids long. From germline, CDR1 is MNHEY and CDR2 SVGEGT. The ends lost 7 bases at V and 9 bases at J; junction bases unmatched: 15. For the CDR3, the DNA is TGTGCCAGCATCGCCCTAGGGACAGCCTCTGGTGAGCAGTTCTTC. Amino acid sequence: CASIALGTASGEQFF.

This chain connects TRBV9 to TRBJ2-1; TRBD2 aligns across 8 bases. V trimming: 4 bases; J trimming: 9 bases; junction bases outside the gene matches: 3. The CDR3 runs to 12 residues. CDR1 is SGDLS and CDR2 is YYNGEE in the germline V gene. In DNA form, the CDR3 reads TGTGCCAGCAGCCCTGGACTAGCTGAGCAGTTCTTC. Residues: CASSPGLAEQFF.

This clonotype was seen a handful of times. The genes are TRBV2 and TRBJ1-4; TRBD1 aligns across 7 bases. Germline-derived CDR1 and CDR2 are SNHLY and FYNNEI. The CDR3 is 15 amino acids. V lost 6 bases and J lost 5; bases outside the gene matches: 9. Written as DNA, the CDR3 is TGTGCCAGCAGCGGGGCCGGGACAGAAAATGAAAAACTGTTTTTT. It codes for CASSGAGTENEKLFF. The full variable domain, rest sourced from reference TRBV2 and TRBJ1-4, is EPEVTQTPSHQVTQMGQEVILRCVPISNHLYFYWYRQILGQKVEFLVSFYNNEISEKSEIFDDQFSVERPDGSNFTLKIRSTKLEDSAMYFCASSGAGTENEKLFFGSGTQLSVL.

In its sample, this clonotype was seen a few times. The gene calls are TRBV19 and TRBJ2-1; 11 nucleotides align to TRBD1. The CDR3 has 16 amino acids. The ends lost 4 bases at V and 5 bases at J; junction bases unmatched: 7. CDR1 LNHDA and CDR2 SQIVND come from the germline V gene (reference sequence). The CDR3 DNA reads as TGTGCCAGTAGTAACCCGGACAGGGGGCTTAACAATGAGCAGTTCTTC. This codes for CASSNPDRGLNNEQFF. The variable domain in full, with the rest retrieved from reference TRBV19 and TRBJ2-1, is DGGITQSPKYLFRKEGQNVTLSCEQNLNHDAMYWYRQDPGQGLRLIYYSQIVNDFQKGDIAEGYSVSREKKESFPLTVTSAQKNPTAFYLCASSNPDRGLNNEQFFGPGTRLTVL.

This clonotype was observed a handful of times. The V call is TRBV9, the J call TRBJ2-1, with 9 positions matching TRBD2. V dropped 0 bases and J dropped 9; count of bases not matched to a gene: 10. The germline CDR1 and CDR2 sequences are SGDLS and YYNGEE. The CDR3 covers 16 residues. The CDR3 DNA is TGTGCCAGCAGCGTAGCCGGGGGGCTAGCGGGACTTGAGCAGTTCTTC. This gives the protein CASSVAGGLAGLEQFF.

In this sample, this clonotype turned up a few times. V is TRBV6-5 and J is TRBJ2-2; TRBD2 agrees at 8 bases. From germline, CDR1 is MNHEY and CDR2 SVGAGI. With 0 bases clipped from V and 6 bases from J, the junction kept 9 bases outside the gene matches. This CDR3 region has 17 residues. This CDR3 is CASSYSILAGNPGELFF. The CDR3, as DNA: TGTGCCAGCAGTTACTCGATCCTAGCGGGTAATCCCGGGGAGCTGTTTTTT.

The CDR3 protein is CATSLGLSGNEQFF. CDR3 sequence (DNA): TGTGCCACGAGCCTAGGACTGTCAGGCAATGAGCAGTTCTTC. V gene TRBV12-3 or TRBV12-4 combines with J gene TRBJ2-1, with a weak D call TRBD2 (5 bases). The CDR3 covers 14 residues. V was clipped by 10 bases and J by 6 bases, with 19 bases between them.

The chain has TRBV28 and TRBJ2-3; D is uncertain. The germline V and J ends were trimmed by 3 bases and 5 bases, with 18 bases remaining between them. There are 16 residues in the CDR3. CDR1 MDHEN and CDR2 SYDVKM come from the germline V gene. CDR3 coding DNA: TGTGCCAGCAGTTTTTTGGCTACCCATATAGGAGATACGCAGTATTTT. This sequence encodes CASSFLATHIGDTQYF.

As to this clonotype: Being one base from a much bigger clone, this may be a read error. V and J are TRBV4-2 and TRBJ2-7; 11 positions match TRBD2. Germline V gives CDR1 LGHNA, CDR2 YNFKEQ. The CDR3 length is 15 residues. CDR3 in amino acids: CSSSQRLAGSYEQYF. CDR3 in DNA: TGTTCCAGCAGCCAACGACTAGCGGGGTCCTACGAGCAGTACTTC.

The chain couples TRBV20-1 to TRBJ1-5, with D maybe TRBD1 (5 bases). The V end was cut by 5 bases, the J end by 7 bases, with 18 bases between. The germline gives CDR1 DFQATT, CDR2 SNEGSKA (reference sequence). This CDR3 contains 14 residues. In DNA, the CDR3 is TGCAGTGCTGTCCGCGGGGGGGACGGACAGCCCCAGCATTTT. It specifies CSAVRGGDGQPQHF.

This clonotype was seen only a few times. The V and J genes are TRBV6-1 and TRBJ2-7; tentative D call: TRBD1 (5 bases). V lost 4 bases, J lost 3 bases, and 13 bases lay in between. This CDR3 has 14 residues. CDR1 and CDR2 from the germline V gene are MNHNS and SASEGT. As DNA, the CDR3 is TGTGCCAGCAGTGGGGGCCAGGGATTCTACGAGCAGTACTTC. Its translation is CASSGGQGFYEQYF.

This clonotype was detected a few times. The chain recombines TRBV14 with TRBJ2-7; D is ambiguous. The germline V and J ends were trimmed by 0 bases and 0 bases, with 12 bases remaining between them. The CDR3 has 16 residues. Germline V lookup: CDR1 SGHDN, CDR2 FVKESK. The CDR3 is CASSQEEGFVSYEQYF. CDR3 DNA: TGTGCCAGCAGCCAAGAGGAAGGCTTTGTCTCCTACGAGCAGTACTTC.

J is TRBJ2-2 and V is TRBV27, with 9 bases identical to TRBD1. V lost 9 bases and J lost 10; bases outside the gene matches: 18. The length of the CDR3 is 16 residues. Germline loops: CDR1 MNHEY, CDR2 SMNVEV (reference sequence). The CDR3 DNA sequence: TGTGCCAGAAGGGCCGAATACCGGGACAGGGCCGAGGAGCTGTTTTTT. This gives the protein CARRAEYRDRAEELFF.